A selection of T cell receptor beta chains follows, all from one sample in a study of T cell responses to AZD1222 COVID-19 vaccine. The table came from immunoSEQ multiplex PCR; TCRdb's copy has only in-frame clones and leaves some out. Of more than 95,000 clones in the sample, around nine tenths were seen once. Sequences were derived from peripheral blood, sampled on day 0 of MenACWY control vaccination. Receptors originate from an adult in good health. Each CDR3 is given with its conserved first and last residue. D genes are given only for firm matches. Size values are once, few and many counts, or a class for expanded clones, and some rows have none.

j_gene,abundance,d_gene,v_gene,CDR3nt,CDR3aa
TRBJ2-3,-,TRBD1,TRBV7-2,TGTGCCAGCAGCTTAGGATTTACAGGGGTTGCAGATACGCAGTATTTT,CASSLGFTGVADTQYF
TRBJ2-7,-,-,TRBV5-6,TGTGCCAGCAGCTTGGTCTCGGGGCAGCTCGGCGAGCAGTACTTC,CASSLVSGQLGEQYF
TRBJ1-4,-,-,TRBV5-1,TGCGCCAGCAGCTTGGAAGGCAGCCTCGTTGAAAAACTGTTTTTT,CASSLEGSLVEKLFF
TRBJ1-4,-,-,TRBV18,TGTGCCAGCTCACCTTTAATCGAAAATGAAAAACTGTTTTTT,CASSPLIENEKLFF
TRBJ2-7,-,TRBD2,TRBV6-6,TGTGCCAGCAGTTACTCGAGCGGGAGCTACGAGCAGTACTTC,CASSYSSGSYEQYF
TRBJ1-1,-,TRBD1,TRBV27,TGTGCCAGCAGTCCCTTCTACAGGGGGCAAATAAGAACTGAAGCTTTCTTT,CASSPFYRGQIRTEAFF
TRBJ2-1,-,TRBD2,TRBV10-1,TGCGCCAGCCAGCGACTAGCGGGAGGGCCGGAGTTCTTC,CASQRLAGGPEFF
TRBJ2-2,-,-,TRBV4-2,-,CASSPHFGNTGELFF
TRBJ2-2,few,-,TRBV7-2,TGTGCCAGCAGCTCAAGGCTAGGGACCGGGGAGCTGTTTTTT,CASSSRLGTGELFF
TRBJ2-7,-,-,TRBV11-2,TGTGCCAGCAGCTCCCAGGGGAGGGCCTACGAGCAGTACTTC,CASSSQGRAYEQYF
TRBJ1-1,-,-,TRBV29-1,TGCAGCGTTGTCTTAAGTCTGAACACTGAAGCTTTCTTT,CSVVLSLNTEAFF
TRBJ1-2,-,-,TRBV9,TGTGCCAGCAGCGTAGATCCGGGGACTAACTATGGCTACACCTTC,CASSVDPGTNYGYTF
TRBJ1-6,-,-,TRBV5-4,TGTGCCAGCAGCTTGGATCCCCTGGGTGGGGTTGGAAATTCACCCCTCCACTTT,CASSLDPLGGVGNSPLHF
TRBJ2-4,-,-,TRBV2,TGTGCCAGCATAGGCCAAGCCAAAAACATTCAGTACTTC,CASIGQAKNIQYF
TRBJ1-1,-,-,TRBV11-3,TGTGCCAGCAGCCTACAGGGTCGGGGCACTGAAGCTTTCTTT,CASSLQGRGTEAFF
TRBJ2-2,once,-,TRBV2,TGTGCCAGCACGCGGGAAAAGAACACCGGGGAGCTGTTTTTT,CASTREKNTGELFF
TRBJ1-5,-,-,TRBV3-1/TRBV3-2,TGTGCCAGCAGCCTAGGCGGTGGGAGCAATCAGCCCCAGCATTTT,CASSLGGGSNQPQHF
TRBJ2-1,-,-,TRBV27,TGTGCCAGCAGTTTTATCGAGGGCTCCTACAATGAGCAGTTCTTC,CASSFIEGSYNEQFF
TRBJ1-1,-,-,TRBV7-2,TGTGCCAGCAGCTCACAGGCCCTCACTGAAGCTTTCTTT,CASSSQALTEAFF